The next 25 T cell receptor beta chains were all read from a single sample in a study of T cell changes during pregnancy in multiple sclerosis. Using immunoSEQ multiplex PCR, the repertoire was profiled, and TCRdb retains in-frame clones only, with some absent. The repertoire includes about 110,000 clones, around 90% of them detected once, and 1.6% sits in the top ten. The sample here was peripheral blood, taken before pregnancy. The receptors come from a female donor with multiple sclerosis, enrolled in a pregnancy study.

The rearrangement links TRBV7-3 to TRBJ2-1; D may be TRBD2 (6 bases). This CDR3 has 13 residues. Trimming removed 5 bases at V and 5 bases at J, with 10 bases between. Germline assignment: CDR1 SGHTA and CDR2 FQGTGA. CDR3 sequence: CASSREMHNEQFF. The DNA of the CDR3 is TGTGCCAGCAGCCGGGAGATGCACAATGAGCAGTTCTTC.

V usage is TRBV30 and J usage is TRBJ2-3; 8 positions match TRBD1. The germline V gene has CDR1 GTSNPN and CDR2 SVGIG (reference sequence). This CDR3 contains 15 residues. J was trimmed by 3 bases and V by 5 bases; bases with no gene match: 10. The CDR3 protein is CAWGLQTGVTDTQYF. The CDR3 coding sequence is TGTGCCTGGGGCCTTCAGACAGGGGTTACAGATACGCAGTATTTT. Together with reference TRBV30 and TRBJ2-3, the CDR3 gives the full variable domain: SQTIHQWPATLVQPVGSPLSLECTVEGTSNPNLYWYRQAAGRGLQLLFYSVGIGQISSEVPQNLSASRPQDRQFILSSKKLLLSDSGFYLCAWGLQTGVTDTQYFGPGTRLTVL.

The chain uses TRBV7-9 and TRBJ2-7; D is undetermined. The germline V gene encodes CDR1 SEHNR and CDR2 FQNEAQ (reference sequence). Trimming removed 2 bases from V and 0 bases from J, with 14 bases in between. This CDR3 is built from 16 residues. In DNA, the CDR3 is TGTGCCAGCAGCTTAAGTGAGGAGTCCGACTCCTACGAGCAGTACTTC. Its protein is CASSLSEESDSYEQYF.

The rearrangement links TRBV10-2 to TRBJ2-5; 9 nucleotides agree with TRBD2. Germline V gene data show CDR1 as WSHSY and CDR2 as SAAADI. The CDR3 has 17 residues. Trimming at V came to 4 bases and at J to 1 base, leaving 10 bases not matched to a gene. The CDR3 reads CASSAWGTSRSQETQYF. CDR3 nucleotides: TGCGCCAGCAGTGCGTGGGGGACTAGCCGCAGCCAAGAGACCCAGTACTTC.

The rearrangement links TRBV6-5 to TRBJ2-5, with TRBD1 matching over 9 bases. CDR1 is MNHEY, CDR2 SVGAGI, per germline. Trimming at V came to 6 bases and at J to 5 bases, leaving 10 bases not matched to a gene. The CDR3 sequence is 15 residues long. CDR3 coding DNA: TGTGCCAGCAGGCAGACCTGGACAGGGGCGGAGACCCAGTACTTC. Amino acid sequence: CASRQTWTGAETQYF.

J is TRBJ1-2 and V is TRBV20-1, with D unclear. Germline CDR1 and CDR2: DFQATT and SNEGSKA (reference sequence). The CDR3 is 11 residues long. Trimming stripped 8 bases from V and 2 bases from J, with 9 bases between. For the CDR3, the DNA is TGCAGTCCTACAGCGAACTATGGCTACACCTTC. It is translated as CSPTANYGYTF.

The CDR3 protein is CACSRGQGNSPLHF. The CDR3 nucleotides read TGTGCCTGCTCCCGGGGACAGGGGAATTCACCCCTCCACTTT. This chain links TRBV30 with TRBJ1-6; 10 bases fit TRBD1. Unmatched junction bases numbered 6, after V lost 6 bases and J lost 7 bases. Germline V gene lookup returns CDR1 GTSNPN and CDR2 SVGIG (reference sequence). CDR3 size: 14 residues.

Note on this clone: Its ends do not fully match the called genes, so a read error is possible. The sample carries other DNA sequences with the same CDR3. The chain has TRBV6-1 and TRBJ1-1; D gene uncertain. Germline loops: CDR1 MNHNS, CDR2 SASEGT. The length of the CDR3 is 14 residues. The CDR3 reads CASSTDIPNTEAFF. CDR3 nucleotide sequence: TGTGCCAGCAGTACTGACATTCCTAACACTGAGGCTTTCTTT.

This chain connects TRBV27 to TRBJ2-7; D may be TRBD2 (7 bases). CDR1 is MNHEY and CDR2 is SMNVEV in the germline V gene (reference sequence). Trimming took 0 bases from V and 7 from J, leaving 13 bases between them. CDR3 length: 14 residues. The DNA for the CDR3 is TGTGCCAGCAGTTTATCGGCGGGGGCGCTTGAGCAGTACTTC. Translating gives CASSLSAGALEQYF.

This chain connects TRBV6-6 to TRBJ2-3; 11 bases agree with TRBD2. The CDR3 totals 14 residues. The trim removed 10 bases at V and 4 bases at J, leaving 7 bases unmatched. The germline V gene has CDR1 MNHNY and CDR2 SVGAGI (reference sequence). CDR3 DNA sequence: TGTGCCACCGTTAGCGGGGGGGCAGCAGATACGCAGTATTTT. It yields the protein CATVSGGAADTQYF.

The rearrangement joins TRBV7-2 to TRBJ2-3, with 12 positions matching TRBD2. V shed 5 bases and J 1 base; nucleotides not matched to a gene: 4. The CDR3 consists of 16 residues. The germline gives CDR1 SGHTA, CDR2 FQGNSA. The CDR3 DNA reads as TGTGCCAGCAGCAGGTCTAGCGGGGGGGGCACAGATACGCAGTATTTT. Amino acid sequence: CASSRSSGGGTDTQYF.

The V call is TRBV6-1, the J call TRBJ1-3; D not resolved. The V and J ends lost 0 bases and 1 base respectively, with 10 bases between them. The germline V gene encodes CDR1 MNHNS and CDR2 SASEGT. The CDR3 contains 16 residues. CDR3 protein: CASSEAPGLSGNTIYF. The CDR3 DNA reads as TGTGCCAGCAGTGAAGCCCCAGGATTATCTGGAAACACCATATATTTT.

This chain joins TRBV28 and TRBJ1-1; D unresolved. This CDR3 region has 15 residues. CDR1 and CDR2 from the germline V gene are MDHEN and SYDVKM. V lost 7 bases and J lost 2, with 17 bases in between. The CDR3 bases are TGTGCCAGCAACCTGGGCGCCGGAAGAAACACTGAAGCTTTCTTT. Protein: CASNLGAGRNTEAFF.

CDR3 sequence (DNA): TGTGCCAGTGGGGACACCAAGAACACTGAAGCTTTCTTT. It is translated as CASGDTKNTEAFF. V and J are TRBV19 and TRBJ1-1; D possibly corresponds to TRBD1 (6 bases). Trimming cost V 8 bases and J 1 base, with 11 bases left between them. The germline gives CDR1 LNHDA, CDR2 SQIVND (reference sequence). This CDR3 has 13 residues. The whole variable domain, remainder taken from reference TRBV19 and TRBJ1-1, is DGGITQSPKYLFRKEGQNVTLSCEQNLNHDAMYWYRQDPGQGLRLIYYSQIVNDFQKGDIAEGYSVSREKKESFPLTVTSAQKNPTAFYLCASGDTKNTEAFFGQGTRLTVV.

V gene TRBV30 combines with J gene TRBJ2-3; TRBD2 matches 9 bases. There are 16 residues in the CDR3. In germline, CDR1 is GTSNPN, CDR2 SVGIG (reference sequence). Trimming cost V 1 base and J 2 bases; bases outside gene matches: 7. The CDR3 region is CAWSDASGAPTDTQYF. CDR3 nucleotides: TGTGCCTGGAGTGATGCTAGCGGGGCCCCCACAGATACGCAGTATTTT.

This chain links TRBV28 with TRBJ1-1, with D tentatively TRBD1 (6 bases). Trimming shortened V by 3 bases and J by 6 bases, and 17 bases separated the two germline ends. The CDR3 has 15 amino acids. Germline values: CDR1 MDHEN, CDR2 SYDVKM. CDR3 sequence reads: CASSFFGGHDSEAFF. The DNA for the CDR3 is TGTGCCAGCAGTTTCTTCGGGGGGCATGATTCTGAAGCTTTCTTT.

V is TRBV2 and J is TRBJ2-2; D unclear. The CDR3 extends over 16 amino acids. The V and J ends lost 7 bases and 4 bases respectively, with 19 bases between them. Germline assignment: CDR1 SNHLY and CDR2 FYNNEI. DNA for the CDR3: TGTGCCAGCACCCTCGTAAGCCGGCGAGGCACCGGGGAGCTGTTTTTT. This sequence encodes CASTLVSRRGTGELFF.

The V and J genes are TRBV11-3 and TRBJ2-3; 12 nucleotides agree with TRBD2. Germline V gives CDR1 SGHNT, CDR2 YENEEA. The V segment lost 5 bases and the J segment 5 bases; nucleotides outside the gene matches: 5. The CDR3 length is 15 residues. This CDR3 is CASSPSGGAVDTQYF. The CDR3, as DNA: TGTGCCAGCAGCCCTAGCGGGGGGGCCGTAGATACGCAGTATTTT.

With regard to this clone: The sample carries other DNA sequences with the same CDR3. The V gene is TRBV7-9, the J gene TRBJ2-7; TRBD2 aligns across 11 bases. The CDR3 covers 14 residues. With V trimmed by 3 bases and J by 6 bases, 4 bases remained unmatched. Germline-derived CDR1 and CDR2 are SEHNR and FQNEAQ (reference sequence). The CDR3 nucleotides read TGTGCCAGCAGCTTCGTACTAGCGGGAGCCGAGCAGTACTTC. Amino acids: CASSFVLAGAEQYF.

The chain joins TRBV21-1 to TRBJ1-2. TRBV21-1 is labeled a pseudogene. The CDR3 contains 16 residues. CDR3 DNA sequence: TGTGCCAGCAGCAAAAGTTGCCAGATCGGCGGGTATGGCTACACCTTC. Translated: CASSKSCQIGGYGYTF.

The V call is TRBV30, the J call TRBJ1-3; D perhaps matches TRBD1 (5 bases). Trimming shortened V by 2 bases and J by 8 bases, and 13 bases separated the two germline ends. Germline lookup yields CDR1 GTSNPN and CDR2 SVGIG (reference sequence). CDR3 length equals 13 residues. CDR3 bases: TGTGCCTGGAGTTTCGGGGGTATGGACACCATATATTTT. Its protein is CAWSFGGMDTIYF.

This chain joins TRBV9 and TRBJ2-1, with 7 bases lining up with TRBD1. With V trimmed by 4 bases and J by 0 bases, 7 bases remained unmatched. CDR1 SGDLS and CDR2 YYNGEE come from the germline V gene. This CDR3 is 16 amino acids long. For the CDR3, the DNA is TGTGCCAGCAGCATTCACAGGGGCACCTCCTACAATGAGCAGTTCTTC. Encoded protein: CASSIHRGTSYNEQFF.

CDR3: CASSLGTPQETQYF. For the CDR3, the DNA is TGCGCCAGCAGCTTGGGGACACCTCAAGAGACCCAGTACTTC. The genes are TRBV5-1 and TRBJ2-5; TRBD1 is a possible D gene (5 bases). The V gene lost 0 bases and the J gene lost 2 bases, with 8 bases spanning the gap. The CDR3 runs to 14 residues. Germline V CDR1 and CDR2: SGHRS, YFSETQ.

The chain joins TRBV5-4 to TRBJ1-1; a weak D match, TRBD1 (6 bases). Per the germline V gene, CDR1 is SGHNT and CDR2 is YYREEE (reference sequence). CDR3 length: 14 amino acids. Trimming stripped 0 bases from V and 6 bases from J, with 12 bases between. CDR3 loop: CASSLGQAASEAFF. CDR3 sequence (DNA): TGTGCCAGCAGCTTGGGACAGGCCGCTTCTGAAGCTTTCTTT. Variable domain in full (rest from reference TRBV5-4 and TRBJ1-1): ETGVTQSPTHLIKTRGQQVTLRCSSQSGHNTVSWYQQALGQGPQFIFQYYREEENGRGNFPPRFSGLQFPNYSSELNVNALELDDSALYLCASSLGQAASEAFFGQGTRLTVV.

The genes are TRBV7-2 and TRBJ1-2; D is unresolved. V was cut by 7 bases and J by 0 bases, with 15 bases left in between. The CDR3 runs to 15 residues. Germline V gene data show CDR1 as SGHTA and CDR2 as FQGNSA. The CDR3 DNA follows: TGTGCCAGCACCCTAACGGCAGGATCTAACTATGGCTACACCTTC. Translating gives CASTLTAGSNYGYTF.